This paragraph reports one T cell receptor (beta chain). PCR involved 60 Vbeta and 13 Jbeta primers. Measured with immunoSEQ multiplex PCR; TCRdb has only the in-frame clones, and not every one. The sample carries over 150,000 clones, about 80% recorded once. The CDR3 extends over 15 amino acids. Germline V gives CDR1 MNHEY, CDR2 SMNVEV (reference sequence). Unmatched junction bases numbered 6, after V lost 4 bases and J lost 4 bases. This record belongs to a study of cytomegalovirus exposure and HLA in healthy donors. The source material was PBMCs. The clonotype was recovered from a man aged 45 to 65 in good health and CMV-seropositive. The chain employs TRBV27 and TRBJ2-7; 11 bases line up with TRBD1. The CDR3 DNA reads TGTGCCAGCAGTTATGGGGGACAGGGGGGATACGAGCAGTACTTC. Translated: CASSYGGQGGYEQYF.